The sequence of this T cell receptor beta chain was determined in a study of blood T cell repertoires in COVID-19. Germline V gene data show CDR1 as SQVTM and CDR2 as ANQGSEA. CDR3 length equals 9 residues. Assay used: immunoSEQ multiplex PCR; TCRdb lists only in-frame clones, some missing. Of fewer than 300,000 clones in the sample, approximately 87% were seen once. The source is a woman aged 30 to 39 with COVID-19, enrolled during active disease. Sequenced sample: peripheral blood. This rearrangement joins TRBV29-1 to TRBJ1-2; D is uncertain. The DNA of the CDR3 is TGCAGTTACCTAAGAGGCTACACCTTC. The encoded protein is CSYLRGYTF.